This entry lists 6 T cell receptor beta chains sequenced from one sample in a study of OX40 agonist ivuxolimab in advanced cancers. Some clones are missing from TCRdb's copy, which holds only in-frame ones; the method was immunoSEQ multiplex PCR. Of around 95,000 clones listed, around 90% are singletons. Sequencing used CD4+ or CD8+ T cells sorted from blood, obtained in a trial of the OX40 agonist ivuxolimab. The receptors come from an adult with an advanced solid tumor such as melanoma, head and neck, liver or kidney cancer.

This chain uses TRBV5-1 with TRBJ2-5; 7 bases map to TRBD2. The V segment lost 7 bases and the J segment 5 bases; nucleotides outside the gene matches: 11. The germline V gene has CDR1 SGHRS and CDR2 YFSETQ. The CDR3 covers 14 residues. The CDR3 DNA sequence: TGCGCCAGCCGACTAGCTTACCTCGTGGAGACCCAGTACTTC. Translating it yields CASRLAYLVETQYF.

This chain joins TRBV13 and TRBJ2-7; 11 nucleotides agree with TRBD2. CDR1 and CDR2 (germline): PRHDT, FYEKMQ (reference sequence). After removal of 3 bases from V and 0 bases from J, the junction contained 4 bases not matched to a gene. This CDR3 is 16 amino acids long. CDR3 residues: CASSLGLAGGSYEQYF. The CDR3 DNA sequence: TGTGCCAGCAGCTTGGGGCTAGCGGGAGGCTCCTACGAGCAGTACTTC. Looking up the rest from reference TRBV13 and TRBJ2-7 gives the full variable domain: AAGVIQSPRHLIKEKRETATLKCYPIPRHDTVYWYQQGPGQDPQFLISFYEKMQSDKGSIPDRFSAQQFSDYHSELNMSSLELGDSALYFCASSLGLAGGSYEQYFGPGTRLTVT.

The chain links TRBV2 to TRBJ2-3; 12 positions agree with TRBD2. The CDR3 has 16 amino acids. Germline trimming cut 1 base from V and 3 bases from J; bases unmatched to any gene: 2. Germline V lookup: CDR1 SNHLY, CDR2 FYNNEI. The CDR3 sequence is CASSEGTSGATDTQYF. For the CDR3, the DNA is TGTGCCAGCAGTGAAGGGACTAGCGGGGCTACAGATACGCAGTATTTT.

This chain connects TRBV5-3 to TRBJ2-1; D may correspond to TRBD1 or TRBD2 (5 bases each). TRBV5-3 is sorted into the ORF group, with uncertain function. The CDR3 runs to 14 residues. Trimming took off 8 bases at V and 10 bases at J, with 22 bases between the two ends. This CDR3 is CASSQDLMGREQFF. The DNA for the CDR3 is TGTGCCAGCAGCCAAGATTTAATGGGACGCGAGCAGTTCTTC.

With regard to this clone: The sample holds other DNA sequences that translate to the same CDR3. J is TRBJ1-5 and V is TRBV27; perhaps TRBD1 as D (5 bases). Germline V gene data show CDR1 as MNHEY and CDR2 as SMNVEV (reference sequence). V lost 3 bases and J 1 base, leaving 7 bases between the germline ends. The CDR3 is made up of 14 amino acids. The DNA of the CDR3 is TGTGCCAGCAGTTTCCGGGGGAGCAATCAGCCCCAGCATTTT. Translated: CASSFRGSNQPQHF.

V and J are TRBV30 and TRBJ1-5, with D possibly being TRBD1 (5 bases). The CDR3 has 15 residues. Germline lookup yields CDR1 GTSNPN and CDR2 SVGIG (reference sequence). Trimming stripped 0 bases from V and 0 bases from J, with 9 bases between. CDR3 in DNA: TGTGCCTGGAGTGTACGAGGGGTTAGCAATCAGCCCCAGCATTTT. It translates to CAWSVRGVSNQPQHF.